This TCR beta chain derives from a study of long-term antiretroviral therapy in people with HIV. Study-wide context: First collections came about a decade before the 2015 immediate-ART recommendation.

The CDR3 length is 14 residues. In germline, CDR1 is LGHNA, CDR2 YNFKEQ. V lost 0 bases and J 2 bases, leaving 4 bases between the germline ends. With respect to this clone: What it binds is not known.

Findings of the study overall: Post-ART samples showed increased diversity that remained below transplant donor control levels. CDR3 length ranges were narrower in HIV repertoires than in controls. Clones that expanded before ART (that is, prior to treatment) dominated the repertoire at all time points.

Assay version v3.0 of immunoSEQ was used, and it was run at survey level. Generated by immunoSEQ multiplex PCR, the TCRdb table keeps only in-frame clones and is missing some. The sample holds tens of thousands of clones, 86% seen once. The TCR originated in a woman between 50 and 59 years old with HIV. The chain uses TRBV4-2 and TRBJ2-2; D call uncertain. The material sequenced was unsorted PBMCs, taken 0.1 years before starting antiretroviral therapy. CDR3 sequence reads: CASSQEFNTGELFF. The CDR3 bases are TGTGCCAGCAGCCAAGAATTTAACACCGGGGAGCTGTTTTTT.